These T cell receptor beta chains were read from a single sample in a study of CD8+CD57+ T cells in acquired aplastic anemia. TCRdb fed the reads into MiXCR, producing one record per CDR3 protein. The repertoire holds under 200,000 distinct CDR3 sequences, with around 60% as singletons. Source material: sorted CD4+, CD8+, or CD8+CD57+ T cells (not recorded which) from PBMCs. These receptors were obtained from a human donor in good health. Each CDR3 is given with its conserved first and last residue. A D gene is named only where the DNA matches it firmly. Size is omitted from some rows. Given values are once, few, many or a class for expanded clones.

j_call	clone_size	v_call	d_call	cdr3_aa	cdr3_nt
TRBJ2-7	-	TRBV7-2	TRBD2	CASTNYGGGRYEQYF	TGTGCCAGCACCAACTACGGCGGCGGGAGGTACGAGCAGTACTTC
TRBJ1-4	few	TRBV20-1	-	CSASLMKRLFF	TGCAGTGCCAGCCTAATGAAAAGGCTGTTTTTT
TRBJ2-5	-	TRBV24-1	-	CATSDLVFGGQETQYF	TGTGCCACCAGTGATTTGGTTTTTGGGGGGCAAGAGACCCAGTACTTC
TRBJ2-5	-	TRBV5-1	-	CASSLPSVRQETQYF	TGCGCCAGCAGCTTGCCCTCTGTTCGACAAGAGACCCAGTACTTC
TRBJ2-1	-	TRBV2	TRBD2	CASGRELIGDNEQFF	TGTGCCTCGGGGAGGGAGTTAATAGGGGACAATGAGCAGTTCTTC
TRBJ1-1	-	TRBV10-3	-	CAIGLDGNTEAFF	TGTGCCATTGGACTGGATGGGAACACTGAAGCTTTCTTT
TRBJ2-7	-	TRBV29-1	TRBD2	CSVWASGSTYEQYF	TGCAGCGTTTGGGCTAGCGGGAGCACCTACGAGCAGTACTTC
TRBJ2-7	-	TRBV2	TRBD2	CAISDASGTSYEQYF	TGTGCCATCAGTGATGCTAGCGGGACCTCCTACGAGCAGTACTTC
TRBJ2-7	-	TRBV25-1	-	CASSELTGLYEQYF	TGTGCCAGCAGTGAATTAACAGGGTTATACGAGCAGTACTTC
TRBJ2-3	-	TRBV2	-	CASSSPRHTQYF	TGTGCCAGCAGTTCGCCCCGTCATACGCAGTATTTT
TRBJ1-1	few	TRBV20-1	-	CSAPLEGGHTEAFF	TGCAGTGCTCCCTTGGAGGGGGGGCACACTGAAGCTTTCTTT
TRBJ2-1	-	TRBV20-1	TRBD2	CSASSGFDNEQFF	TGCAGTGCTAGTAGCGGGTTCGACAATGAGCAGTTCTTC
TRBJ2-7	-	TRBV7-8	-	CASSFARPAAYEQYF	TGTGCCAGCAGCTTCGCGCGCCCGGCCGCCTACGAGCAGTACTTC
TRBJ2-1	many	TRBV12-3/TRBV12-4	-	CASSSSTGEQFF	TGTGCCAGCAGTTCTTCTACAGGTGAGCAGTTCTTC
TRBJ2-1	many	TRBV7-9	TRBD2	CASSRGGLVWKQFF	TGTGCCAGCAGCCGAGGGGGACTAGTTTGGAAGCAGTTCTTC
TRBJ2-5	-	TRBV7-2	-	CASSLTESVRTQYF	TGTGCCAGCAGCTTAACGGAGTCAGTGAGGACCCAGTACTTC
TRBJ2-3	many	TRBV6-5	-	CASSSGPVDTQYF	TGTGCCAGCAGTTCGGGACCGGTCGATACGCAGTATTTT
TRBJ1-1	-	TRBV20-1	-	CSAGAETEAFF	TGCAGTGCGGGGGCCGAAACTGAAGCTTTCTTT
TRBJ1-5	-	TRBV20-1	-	CSARDLGGGRPQHF	TGCAGTGCTAGAGATCTCGGGGGGGGGCGGCCCCAGCATTTT
TRBJ2-7	-	TRBV7-8	TRBD1	CASSKDRGFTYEQYF	TGTGCCAGCAGCAAAGACAGGGGGTTTACCTACGAGCAGTACTTC
TRBJ2-5	few	TRBV20-1	-	CSATTQETQYF	TGCAGTGCTACTACCCAAGAGACCCAGTACTTC
TRBJ2-3	-	TRBV29-1	-	CSVLDLDASTDTQYF	TGCAGCGTTCTGGATCTAGACGCTAGCACAGATACGCAGTATTTT
TRBJ1-5	many	TRBV10-2	TRBD1	CAISTGDQPQHF	TGCGCCATCTCGACAGGGGATCAGCCCCAGCATTTT
TRBJ1-2	few	TRBV7-9	-	CASSLRWEYGYTF	TGTGCCAGCAGCTTACGATGGGAATATGGCTACACCTTC
TRBJ1-5	once	TRBV2	-	CASSDLGLNQPQHF	TGTGCCAGCAGTGATTTGGGCCTCAATCAGCCCCAGCATTTT
TRBJ2-3	-	TRBV15	TRBD1	CATSRDRDRYTDTQYF	TGTGCCACCAGCAGAGATCGGGACAGATACACAGATACGCAGTATTTT
TRBJ2-1	-	TRBV7-9	TRBD2	CASSRTSGGATEQFF	TGTGCCAGCAGCCGGACTAGCGGGGGGGCCACTGAGCAGTTCTTC
TRBJ2-3	-	TRBV20-1	TRBD2	CSARTSGGARDTRYF	TGCAGTGCTCGGACTAGCGGGGGGGCCAGAGATACGCGGTATTTT
TRBJ2-7	once	TRBV7-9	-	CASSLANGHLVSYEQYF	TGTGCCAGCAGCTTAGCAAATGGACACCTAGTCTCCTACGAGCAGTACTTC
TRBJ1-6	-	TRBV28	-	CAIGGWANSYNSPLHF	TGTGCCATTGGGGGGTGGGCGAACTCCTATAATTCACCCCTCCACTTT
TRBJ2-2	many	TRBV10-3	-	CASGTEMYRGAGELFF	TGTGCCAGCGGGACAGAGATGTATCGGGGGGCCGGGGAGCTGTTTTTT
TRBJ2-1	many	TRBV20-1	-	CSASPAPRLVDEQFF	TGCAGTGCTTCCCCGGCACCCCGACTAGTAGATGAGCAGTTCTTC
TRBJ1-6	-	TRBV7-9	TRBD1	CASSPTGSNSPLHF	TGTGCCAGCAGCCCGACAGGGTCTAATTCACCCCTCCACTTT
TRBJ1-2	-	TRBV6-1	-	CASSEHRGFPDYGYTF	TGTGCCAGCAGTGAACATAGGGGTTTCCCAGATTATGGCTACACCTTC
TRBJ2-3	few	TRBV2	TRBD2	CASSLSSSGGTDTQYF	TGTGCCAGCAGTTTATCTAGTAGCGGGGGCACAGATACGCAGTATTTT
TRBJ2-1	-	TRBV29-1	TRBD2	CSVEWRGAYNEQFF	TGCAGCGTTGAATGGCGGGGGGCTTACAATGAGCAGTTCTTC
TRBJ2-5	-	TRBV29-1	TRBD1	CSVRQGIGRETQYF	TGCAGCGTTCGACAGGGTATAGGGCGAGAGACCCAGTACTTC
TRBJ2-7	-	TRBV27	-	CASSPTPTGQLGYYEQYF	TGTGCCAGCAGTCCAACCCCTACCGGACAATTGGGGTACTACGAGCAGTACTTC
TRBJ1-1	-	TRBV7-8	-	CASSLARVSLRSEAFF	TGTGCCAGCAGCTTAGCCCGGGTATCTTTAAGGTCTGAAGCTTTCTTT
TRBJ1-3	-	TRBV29-1	TRBD1	CSVEDPMTGEENTIYF	TGCAGCGTTGAAGATCCTATGACAGGGGAGGAAAACACCATATATTTT
TRBJ2-7	-	TRBV6-5	-	CASSYSEVNEQYF	TGTGCCAGCAGTTACTCGGAAGTAAACGAGCAGTACTTC
TRBJ2-7	many	TRBV6-1	-	CATIERAVYEQYF	TGTGCCACCATCGAACGGGCCGTATACGAGCAGTACTTC
TRBJ2-7	-	TRBV5-6	-	CASSLDETGYEQYF	TGTGCCAGCAGTTTAGACGAGACTGGCTACGAGCAGTACTTC
TRBJ2-7	few	TRBV6-5	-	CASRITSEQYF	TGTGCCAGCAGAATAACTAGCGAGCAGTACTTC
TRBJ2-3	-	TRBV12-5	-	CASGGYGGDTQYF	TGTGCTAGTGGTGGGTACGGGGGAGATACGCAGTATTTT
TRBJ1-5	-	TRBV29-1	TRBD1	CSVPGQGTQPQHF	TGCAGCGTGCCCGGACAGGGGACACAGCCCCAGCATTTT
TRBJ2-7	many	TRBV2	TRBD1	CAITGVSAYEQYF	TGTGCCATCACAGGGGTTAGCGCCTACGAGCAGTACTTC
TRBJ1-1	-	TRBV20-1	-	CSAKLNTEAFF	TGCAGTGCTAAGTTGAACACTGAAGCTTTCTTT